The clone carrying this T cell receptor (beta chain) was observed a handful of times. The data derive from a study of T cells after yellow fever vaccination. TCRdb redid the calling of the 5' RACE reads with MiXCR, one entry per CDR3 protein. Among around 340,000 distinct CDR3 sequences listed, 7.5% to 9% were seen once. V was clipped by 1 base and J by 3 bases, with 12 bases between them. The CDR3 totals 16 residues. Germline CDR1 reads SGHTA; CDR2 reads FQGNSA. Sequenced material: PBMCs, taken on the day of the first yellow fever vaccination. This sequence joins TRBV7-2 and TRBJ1-4; a possible D gene is TRBD1 (5 bases). This receptor was identified in a man in his late teens or twenties who received the YFV17D yellow fever vaccine. The DNA for the CDR3 is TGTGCCAGCAGCTTAGGTGGGAGGGGACCTAATGAAAAACTGTTTTTT. Translated, it gives CASSLGGRGPNEKLFF. Full variable domain (missing parts from reference TRBV7-2 and TRBJ1-4): GAGVSQSPSNKVTEKGKDVELRCDPISGHTALYWYRQSLGQGLEFLIYFQGNSAPDKSGLPSDRFSAERTGGSVSTLTIQRTQQEDSAVYLCASSLGGRGPNEKLFFGSGTQLSVL.